This TCR beta chain is from a study of T cell responses to AZD1222 COVID-19 vaccine. Study observations and caveats: Baseline seropositivity occurred in only a handful of AZD1222 recipients.

As concerns this clone: Its antigen is unknown.

CDR1 is LGHNT and CDR2 is FRNRAP in the germline V gene. V lost 3 bases, J lost 6 bases, and 8 bases lay in between. The CDR3 is made up of 13 amino acids. Assay: immunoSEQ multiplex PCR; the TCRdb copy retains only in-frame clones and omits some. The sample carries approximately 160,000 clones, around 92% recorded once. Sequenced material: peripheral blood, taken on day 0 of AZD1222 vaccination. This sequence was found in an adult in good health. The chain is built from TRBV12-5 and TRBJ2-2; D possibly corresponds to TRBD2 (5 bases). CDR3: CASGFGLSGELFF. The CDR3 nucleotides are TGTGCTAGTGGTTTCGGACTCTCCGGGGAGCTGTTTTTT.